This entry lists 3 T cell receptor beta chains sequenced from one sample in a study of blood T cells in healthy people across ages. Combining a sample-barcoded 5' primer with a J-beta primer mix, a second PCR ran for 7 to 11 cycles. TCRdb fed the 5' RACE reads into MiXCR, producing one record per CDR3 protein. The sample shows some 1.5 million distinct CDR3 sequences, roughly 30% of them seen only once. Sequencing was carried out using blood. The source of these receptors is a woman between 25 and 40 years old in good health.

The chain combines TRBV25-1 with TRBJ1-1, with 7 bases lining up with TRBD1. This CDR3 contains 12 residues. With V trimmed by 2 bases and J by 7 bases, 1 base remained unmatched. CDR1 MGHDK and CDR2 SYGVNS come from the germline V gene. CDR3 DNA: TGTGCCAGCAGTGAAAACAGGGGTGAAGCTTTCTTT. Amino acids: CASSENRGEAFF. The entire variable domain, with the rest obtained from reference TRBV25-1 and TRBJ1-1, is as follows: EADIYQTPRYLVIGTGKKITLECSQTMGHDKMYWYQQDPGMELHLIHYSYGVNSTEKGDLSSESTVSRIRTEHFPLTLESARPSHTSQYLCASSENRGEAFFGQGTRLTVV.

The chain combines TRBV30 with TRBJ2-3, with a tentative D call TRBD2 (5 bases). Looked up from germline, CDR1 is GTSNPN and CDR2 is SVGIG (reference sequence). CDR3 length: 14 amino acids. V lost 1 base, J lost 2 bases, and 10 bases lay in between. CDR3 sequence: CAWSDKRPTDTQYF. DNA of the CDR3: TGTGCCTGGAGTGATAAGCGGCCCACAGATACGCAGTATTTT.

The chain uses TRBV7-2 and TRBJ2-1; 10 bases agree with TRBD2. Trimming removed 5 bases from V and 3 bases from J; junction bases left unmatched: 10. The germline V gene has CDR1 SGHTA and CDR2 FQGNSA. The CDR3 extends over 17 amino acids. The CDR3 here is CASSRGLAALFYNEQFF. The CDR3 DNA reads TGTGCCAGCAGCCGTGGACTAGCGGCCCTATTCTACAATGAGCAGTTCTTC.